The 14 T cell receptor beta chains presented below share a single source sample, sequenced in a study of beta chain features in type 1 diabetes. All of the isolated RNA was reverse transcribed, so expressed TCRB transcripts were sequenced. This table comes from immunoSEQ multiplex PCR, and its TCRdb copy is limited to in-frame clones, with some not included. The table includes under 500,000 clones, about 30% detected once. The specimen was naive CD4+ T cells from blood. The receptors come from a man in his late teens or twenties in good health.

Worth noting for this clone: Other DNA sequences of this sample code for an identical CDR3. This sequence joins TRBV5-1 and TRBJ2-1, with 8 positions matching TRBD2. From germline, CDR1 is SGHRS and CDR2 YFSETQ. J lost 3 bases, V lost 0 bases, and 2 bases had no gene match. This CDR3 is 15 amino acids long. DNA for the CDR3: TGCGCCAGCAGCTTGGGCCTAGCGGGCTACAATGAGCAGTTCTTC. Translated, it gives CASSLGLAGYNEQFF. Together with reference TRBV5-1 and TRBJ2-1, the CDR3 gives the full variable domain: KAGVTQTPRYLIKTRGQQVTLSCSPISGHRSVSWYQQTPGQGLQFLFEYFSETQRNKGNFPGRFSGRQFSNSRSEMNVSTLELGDSALYLCASSLGLAGYNEQFFGPGTRLTVL.

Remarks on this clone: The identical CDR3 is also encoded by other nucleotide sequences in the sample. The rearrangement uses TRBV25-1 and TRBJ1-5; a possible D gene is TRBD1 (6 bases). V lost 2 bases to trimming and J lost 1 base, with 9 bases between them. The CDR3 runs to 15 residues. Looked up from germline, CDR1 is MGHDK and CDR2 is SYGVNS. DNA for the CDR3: TGTGCCAGCAGTGAACCTGGGGGCAGCAATCAGCCCCAGCATTTT. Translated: CASSEPGGSNQPQHF.

CDR3 residues: CASSLTGKHGYTF. CDR3 nucleotide sequence: TGTGCCAGCAGCCTCACAGGGAAGCACGGCTACACCTTC. The chain links TRBV7-9 to TRBJ1-2; D may be TRBD1 (6 bases). The CDR3 covers 13 residues. Per germline, CDR1 SEHNR and CDR2 FQNEAQ (reference sequence). The V gene lost 5 bases and the J gene lost 8 bases, with 15 bases spanning the gap.

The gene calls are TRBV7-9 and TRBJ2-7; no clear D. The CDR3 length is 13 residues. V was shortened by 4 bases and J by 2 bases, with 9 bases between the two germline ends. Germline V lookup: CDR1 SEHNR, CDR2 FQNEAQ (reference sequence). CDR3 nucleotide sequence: TGTGCCAGCAGCTCCACCCTCACCTACGAGCAGTACTTC. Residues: CASSSTLTYEQYF.

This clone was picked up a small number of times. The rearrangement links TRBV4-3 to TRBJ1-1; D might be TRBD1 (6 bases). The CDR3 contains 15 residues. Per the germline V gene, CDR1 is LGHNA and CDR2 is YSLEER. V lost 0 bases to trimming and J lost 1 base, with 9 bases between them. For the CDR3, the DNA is TGCGCCAGCAGCCAAGACCCGGGACAGAACACTGAAGCTTTCTTT. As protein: CASSQDPGQNTEAFF.

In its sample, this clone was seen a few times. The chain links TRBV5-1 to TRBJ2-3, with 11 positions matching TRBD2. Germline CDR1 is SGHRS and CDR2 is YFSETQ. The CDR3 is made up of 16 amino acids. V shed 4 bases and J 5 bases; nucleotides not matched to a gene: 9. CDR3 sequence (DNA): TGCGCCAGCAGCCTCCCCGGGCTAGCGGGAGGAGATACGCAGTATTTT. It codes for CASSLPGLAGGDTQYF.

DNA of the CDR3: TGTGCCAGCAGGGGGACAGGGCGGACTGGCTACACCTTC. This encodes CASRGTGRTGYTF. The gene calls are TRBV25-1 and TRBJ1-2, with 9 bases matching TRBD1. The CDR3 is made up of 13 amino acids. V dropped 6 bases and J dropped 7; count of bases not matched to a gene: 6. CDR1 and CDR2 (germline): MGHDK, SYGVNS.

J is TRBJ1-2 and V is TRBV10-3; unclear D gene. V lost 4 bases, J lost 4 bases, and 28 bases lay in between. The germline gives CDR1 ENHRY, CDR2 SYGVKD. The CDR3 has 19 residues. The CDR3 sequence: CAISASPKGRIGIGYGYTF. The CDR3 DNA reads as TGTGCCATCAGTGCTTCGCCTAAGGGCAGGATCGGCATAGGCTATGGCTACACCTTC.

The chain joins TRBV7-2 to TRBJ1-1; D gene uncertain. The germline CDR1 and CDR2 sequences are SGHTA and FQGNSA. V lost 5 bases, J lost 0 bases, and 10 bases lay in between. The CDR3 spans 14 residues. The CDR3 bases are TGTGCCAGCAGCCCATCGGGGATGAACACTGAAGCTTTCTTT. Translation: CASSPSGMNTEAFF.

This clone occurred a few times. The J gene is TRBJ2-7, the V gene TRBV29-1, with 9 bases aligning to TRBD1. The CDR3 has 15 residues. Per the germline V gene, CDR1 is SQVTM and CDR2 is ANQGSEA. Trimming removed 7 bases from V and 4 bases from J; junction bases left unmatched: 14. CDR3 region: CSASAPPQGAYEQYF. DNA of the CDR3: TGCAGCGCATCCGCTCCCCCACAGGGGGCATACGAGCAGTACTTC.

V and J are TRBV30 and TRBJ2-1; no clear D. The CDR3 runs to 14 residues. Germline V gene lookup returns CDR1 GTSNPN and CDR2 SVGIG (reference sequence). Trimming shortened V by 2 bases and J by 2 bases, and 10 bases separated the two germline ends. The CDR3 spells CAWSFSVTYNEQFF. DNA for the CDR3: TGTGCCTGGAGTTTTTCCGTAACCTACAATGAGCAGTTCTTC.

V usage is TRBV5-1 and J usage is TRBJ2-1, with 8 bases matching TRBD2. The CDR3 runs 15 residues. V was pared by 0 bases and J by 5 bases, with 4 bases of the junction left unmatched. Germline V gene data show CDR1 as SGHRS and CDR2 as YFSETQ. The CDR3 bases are TGCGCCAGCAGCTTGGTTTCTAGCGGGCACAATGAGCAGTTCTTC. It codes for CASSLVSSGHNEQFF.

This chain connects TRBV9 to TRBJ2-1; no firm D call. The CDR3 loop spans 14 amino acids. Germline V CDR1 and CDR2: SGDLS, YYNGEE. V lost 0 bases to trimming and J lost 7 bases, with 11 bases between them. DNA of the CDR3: TGTGCCAGCAGCGTAGGGGGTAGTTTGAATGAGCAGTTCTTC. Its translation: CASSVGGSLNEQFF.

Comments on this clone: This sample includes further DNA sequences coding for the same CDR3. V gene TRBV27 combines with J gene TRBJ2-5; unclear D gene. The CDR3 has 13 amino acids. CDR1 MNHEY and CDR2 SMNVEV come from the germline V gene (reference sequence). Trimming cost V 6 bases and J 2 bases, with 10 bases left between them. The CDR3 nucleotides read TGTGCCAGCAGGGGGTCTGGGCAAGAGACCCAGTACTTC. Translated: CASRGSGQETQYF.